This TCR beta chain was sequenced for a study of radiotherapy plus CTLA-4 blockade in lung cancer. Whole-study context: Across the patients, objective responses occurred in approximately 17%, and disease control in approximately 30%.

A word on this clone: The antigen is undetermined.

Those patients who had chemo-refractory metastatic non-small-cell lung cancer were given focal radiation along with CTLA-4 blockade through ipilimumab. Method: immunoSEQ multiplex PCR; TCRdb's copy keeps in-frame clones and lacks some. The sample gives about 78,000 clones, 70% to 90% of which show up once; 0.85% to 0.9% is in the top ten. Study results and limitations: After treatment with radiotherapy plus ipilimumab, TCR clones that came from the tumor expanded in blood. Reports identified early blood T cell clone dynamics, with interferon-beta, as the best response predictor.

The germline V and J ends were trimmed by 7 bases and 1 base, with 11 bases remaining between them. The CDR3 extends over 14 amino acids. Germline loops: CDR1 WSHSY, CDR2 SAAADI. The input for sequencing was peripheral blood, taken from a patient treated with radiotherapy plus ipilimumab. This clonotype was obtained from a human donor with non-small cell lung cancer who had stable disease on radiotherapy plus ipilimumab. This chain uses TRBV10-2 with TRBJ1-3; D remains unclear. In nucleotides, the CDR3 is TGCGCCAGCATGGAAGGGCAATCTGGAAACACCATATATTTT. Protein product: CASMEGQSGNTIYF.